The entry below describes one T cell receptor (beta chain). The table came from immunoSEQ multiplex PCR; TCRdb's copy has only in-frame clones and leaves some out. The table shows 150,000 to 200,000 clones, with around nine tenths occurring only once. The source of the sample is a study of control samples from healthy donors and cancer patients. The CDR3 loop spans 17 amino acids. CDR1 and CDR2 (germline): MNHNS, SASEGT. The J segment lost 3 bases and the V segment lost 3 bases, leaving 10 bases of the junction unmatched. What was sequenced was blood. This sequence was found in a man aged 25-45 years in good health. This chain connects TRBV6-1 to TRBJ1-2, with 10 bases aligning to TRBD1. The CDR3 here is CASSDDRGRGWDYGYTF. CDR3 nucleotides: TGTGCCAGCAGTGACGACAGGGGGCGCGGCTGGGACTATGGCTACACCTTC.